This TCR beta chain was obtained from a study of blood T cell repertoires in COVID-19. At the level of the study: T cells, B-cell-depleted T cells, or PBMCs provided the cDNA or gDNA that served as material.

Trimming took off 3 bases at V and 6 bases at J, with 15 bases between the two ends. This CDR3 region has 15 residues. Germline CDR1 reads MDHEN; CDR2 reads SYDVKM. TCRdb keeps only in-frame clones here, not all; method: immunoSEQ multiplex PCR. The data hold about 180,000 clones, with roughly 84% observed a single time. Sequencing input: peripheral blood. The J gene is TRBJ2-1, the V gene TRBV28; a possible D gene is TRBD1 (6 bases). This clonotype was obtained from an elderly woman with active or convalescent COVID-19. CDR3 nucleotide sequence: TGTGCCAGCAGTTTTATGGGAGCAGGGGTCAATGAGCAGTTCTTC. Its translation: CASSFMGAGVNEQFF.